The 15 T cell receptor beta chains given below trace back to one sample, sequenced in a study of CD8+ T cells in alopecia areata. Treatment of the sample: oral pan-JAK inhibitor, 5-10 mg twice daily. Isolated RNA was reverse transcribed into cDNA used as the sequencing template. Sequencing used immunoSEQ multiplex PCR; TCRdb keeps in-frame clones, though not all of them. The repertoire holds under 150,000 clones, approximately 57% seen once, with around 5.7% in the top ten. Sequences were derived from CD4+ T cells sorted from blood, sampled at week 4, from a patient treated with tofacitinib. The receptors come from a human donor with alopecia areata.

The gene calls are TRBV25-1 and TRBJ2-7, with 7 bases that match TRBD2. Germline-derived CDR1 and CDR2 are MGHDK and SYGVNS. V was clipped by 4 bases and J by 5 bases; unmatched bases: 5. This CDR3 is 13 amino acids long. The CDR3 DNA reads TGTGCCAGCAGTGTGGCGGGAGCCCACGAGCAGTACTTC. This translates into CASSVAGAHEQYF.

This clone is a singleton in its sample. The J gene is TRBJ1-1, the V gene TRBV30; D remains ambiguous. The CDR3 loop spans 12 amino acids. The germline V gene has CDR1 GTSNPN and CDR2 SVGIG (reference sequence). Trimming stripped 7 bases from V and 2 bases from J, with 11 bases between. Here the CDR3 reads CASFRPNTEAFF. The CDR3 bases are TGTGCCTCATTCCGACCTAACACTGAAGCTTTCTTT.

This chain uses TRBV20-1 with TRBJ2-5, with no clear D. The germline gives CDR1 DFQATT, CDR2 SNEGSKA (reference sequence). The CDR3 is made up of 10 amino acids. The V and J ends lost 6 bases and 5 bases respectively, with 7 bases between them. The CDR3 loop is CSAPRETQYF. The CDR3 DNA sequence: TGCAGTGCCCCCCGGGAGACCCAGTACTTC.

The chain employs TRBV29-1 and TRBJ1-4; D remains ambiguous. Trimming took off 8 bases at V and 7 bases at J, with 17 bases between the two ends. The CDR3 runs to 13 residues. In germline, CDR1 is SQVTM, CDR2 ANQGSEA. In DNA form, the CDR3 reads TGCAGCTCCGGCAGTGAGGGCGGTGAAAAACTGTTTTTT. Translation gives CSSGSEGGEKLFF.

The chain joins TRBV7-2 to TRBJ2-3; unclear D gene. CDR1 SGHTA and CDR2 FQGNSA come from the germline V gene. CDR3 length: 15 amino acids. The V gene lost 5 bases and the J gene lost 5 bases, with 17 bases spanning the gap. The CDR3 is CASSLNERPGDTQYF. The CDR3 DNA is TGTGCCAGCAGCCTAAACGAACGACCCGGAGATACGCAGTATTTT.

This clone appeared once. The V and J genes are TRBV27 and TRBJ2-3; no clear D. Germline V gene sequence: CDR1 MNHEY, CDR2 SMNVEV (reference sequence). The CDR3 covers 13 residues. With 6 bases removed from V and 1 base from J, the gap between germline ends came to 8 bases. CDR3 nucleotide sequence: TGTGCCAGCAGACTCACAGGCACAGATACGCAGTATTTT. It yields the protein CASRLTGTDTQYF.

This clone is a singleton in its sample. As DNA, the CDR3 is TGTGCCAGCAGCTTATCCAGGCTTCAAGAGACCCAGTACTTC. It codes for CASSLSRLQETQYF. The chain combines TRBV11-2 with TRBJ2-5; D unclear. The CDR3 length is 14 residues. Between the trimmed V and J ends, which lost 2 bases and 2 bases, there was a span of 9 bases. Germline assignment: CDR1 SGHAT and CDR2 FQNNGV.

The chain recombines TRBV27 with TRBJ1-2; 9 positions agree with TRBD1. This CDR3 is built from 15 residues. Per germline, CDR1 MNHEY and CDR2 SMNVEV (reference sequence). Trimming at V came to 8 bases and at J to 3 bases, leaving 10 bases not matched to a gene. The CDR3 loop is CASALTGQGHYGYTF. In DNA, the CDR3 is TGTGCCAGCGCGTTAACGGGACAGGGCCACTATGGCTACACCTTC.

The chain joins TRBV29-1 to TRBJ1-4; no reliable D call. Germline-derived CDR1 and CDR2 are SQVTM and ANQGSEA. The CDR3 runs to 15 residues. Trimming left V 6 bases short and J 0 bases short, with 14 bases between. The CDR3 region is CSVQVHGSTNEKLFF. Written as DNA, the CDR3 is TGCAGCGTCCAAGTCCACGGTTCAACTAATGAAAAACTGTTTTTT.

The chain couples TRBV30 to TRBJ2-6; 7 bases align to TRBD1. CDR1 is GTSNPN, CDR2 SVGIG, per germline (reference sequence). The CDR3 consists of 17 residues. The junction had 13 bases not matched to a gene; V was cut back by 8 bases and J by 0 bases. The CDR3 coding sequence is TGTGCCGCGAGTCTTCTGGGACAGACCTCTGGGGCCAACGTCCTGACTTTC. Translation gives CAASLLGQTSGANVLTF.

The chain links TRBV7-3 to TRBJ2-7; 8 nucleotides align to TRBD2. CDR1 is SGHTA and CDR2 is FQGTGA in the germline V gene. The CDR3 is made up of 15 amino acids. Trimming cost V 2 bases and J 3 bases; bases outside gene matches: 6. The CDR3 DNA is TGTGCCAGCAGCTTATCCCCCGGGGGGGACTACGAGCAGTACTTC. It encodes CASSLSPGGDYEQYF.

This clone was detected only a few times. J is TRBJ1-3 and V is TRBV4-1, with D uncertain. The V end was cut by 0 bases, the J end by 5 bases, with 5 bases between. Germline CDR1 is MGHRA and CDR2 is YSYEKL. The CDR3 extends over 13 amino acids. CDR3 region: CASSQDWRNTIYF. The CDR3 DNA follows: TGCGCCAGCAGCCAAGATTGGCGAAACACCATATATTTT.

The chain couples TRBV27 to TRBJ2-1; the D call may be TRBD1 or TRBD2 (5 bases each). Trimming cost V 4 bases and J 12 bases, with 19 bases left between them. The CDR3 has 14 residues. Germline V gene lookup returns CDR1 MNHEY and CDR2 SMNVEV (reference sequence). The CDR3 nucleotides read TGTGCCAGCAGTTCTCACGCAGGGAGCCTTTGGCAGTTCTTC. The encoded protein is CASSSHAGSLWQFF.

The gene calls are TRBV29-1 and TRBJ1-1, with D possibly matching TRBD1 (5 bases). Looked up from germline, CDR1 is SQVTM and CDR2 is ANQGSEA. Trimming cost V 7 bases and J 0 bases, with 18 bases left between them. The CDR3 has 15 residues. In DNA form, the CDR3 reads TGCAGCGCCCCTGGGGGGGGAACCATGAACACTGAAGCTTTCTTT. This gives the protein CSAPGGGTMNTEAFF.

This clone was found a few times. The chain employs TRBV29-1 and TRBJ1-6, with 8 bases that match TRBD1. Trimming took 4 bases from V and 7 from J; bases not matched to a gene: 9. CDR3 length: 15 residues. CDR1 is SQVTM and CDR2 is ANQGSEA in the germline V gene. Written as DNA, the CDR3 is TGCAGCGTTGTATTAACGGGACAGGCGAATTCACCCCTCCACTTT. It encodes CSVVLTGQANSPLHF.